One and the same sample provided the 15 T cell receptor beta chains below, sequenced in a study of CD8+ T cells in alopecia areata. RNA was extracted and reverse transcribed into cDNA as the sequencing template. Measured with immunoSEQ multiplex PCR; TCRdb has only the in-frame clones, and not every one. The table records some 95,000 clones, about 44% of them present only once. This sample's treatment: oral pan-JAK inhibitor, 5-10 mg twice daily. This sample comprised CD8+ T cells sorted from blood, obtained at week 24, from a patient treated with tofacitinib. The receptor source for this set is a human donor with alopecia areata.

The CDR3: CASSWLDRGQDYGYTF. CDR3 DNA: TGTGCCAGCAGCTGGCTGGACAGGGGGCAAGACTATGGCTACACCTTC. V and J are TRBV5-4 and TRBJ1-2; 11 bases are shared with TRBD1. The CDR3 spans 16 residues. Germline CDR1 and CDR2: SGHNT and YYREEE (reference sequence). Germline trimming cut 3 bases from V and 3 bases from J; bases unmatched to any gene: 7.

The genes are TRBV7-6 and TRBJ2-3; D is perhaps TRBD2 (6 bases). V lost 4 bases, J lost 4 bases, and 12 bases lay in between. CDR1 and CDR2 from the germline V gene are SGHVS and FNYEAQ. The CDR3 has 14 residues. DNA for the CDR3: TGTGCCAGCAGCTCAGCGCGGGGCGCAGATACGCAGTATTTT. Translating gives CASSSARGADTQYF.

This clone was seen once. CDR3 sequence reads: CASSVVPDREYTEAFF. DNA of the CDR3: TGTGCCAGCAGCGTAGTCCCGGACAGAGAATACACTGAAGCTTTCTTT. This chain connects TRBV9 to TRBJ1-1, with D tentatively TRBD1 (6 bases). Looked up from germline, CDR1 is SGDLS and CDR2 is YYNGEE. The CDR3 has 16 residues. The germline V and J ends were trimmed by 0 bases and 3 bases, with 15 bases remaining between them. The full variable domain, with the rest looked up from reference TRBV9 and TRBJ1-1, is DSGVTQTPKHLITATGQRVTLRCSPRSGDLSVYWYQQSLDQGLQFLIQYYNGEERAKGNILERFSAQQFPDLHSELNLSSLELGDSALYFCASSVVPDREYTEAFFGQGTRLTVV.

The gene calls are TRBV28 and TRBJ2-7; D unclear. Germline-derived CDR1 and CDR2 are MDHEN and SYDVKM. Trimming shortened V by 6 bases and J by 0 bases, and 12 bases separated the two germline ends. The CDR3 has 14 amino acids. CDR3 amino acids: CASRPTLSSYEQYF. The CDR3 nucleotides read TGTGCCAGCAGGCCTACCTTAAGCTCCTACGAGCAGTACTTC.

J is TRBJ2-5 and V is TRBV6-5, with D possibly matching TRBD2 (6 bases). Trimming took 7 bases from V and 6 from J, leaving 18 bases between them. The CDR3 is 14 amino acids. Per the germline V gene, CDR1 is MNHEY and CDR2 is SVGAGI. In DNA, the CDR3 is TGTGCCAGCATCCCGGCGGGATTAGGTCAGACCCAGTACTTC. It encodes CASIPAGLGQTQYF.

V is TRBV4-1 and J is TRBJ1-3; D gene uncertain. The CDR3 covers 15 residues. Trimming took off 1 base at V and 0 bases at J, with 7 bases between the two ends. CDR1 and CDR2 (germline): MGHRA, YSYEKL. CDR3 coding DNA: TGCGCCAGCAGCCAAGGCAAGAGCTCTGGAAACACCATATATTTT. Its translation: CASSQGKSSGNTIYF.

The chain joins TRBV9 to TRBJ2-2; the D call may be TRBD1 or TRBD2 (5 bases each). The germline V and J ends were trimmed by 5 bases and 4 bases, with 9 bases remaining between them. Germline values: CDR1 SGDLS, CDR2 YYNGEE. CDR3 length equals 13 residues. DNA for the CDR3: TGTGCCAGCAGAAAGGGGAGCACCGGGGAGCTGTTTTTT. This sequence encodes CASRKGSTGELFF.

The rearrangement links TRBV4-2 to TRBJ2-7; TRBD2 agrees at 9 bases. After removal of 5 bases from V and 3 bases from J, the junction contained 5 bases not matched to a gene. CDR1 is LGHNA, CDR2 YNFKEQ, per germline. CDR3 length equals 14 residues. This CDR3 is CASSLSSGNYEQYF. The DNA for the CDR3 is TGTGCCAGCAGCTTATCTAGCGGGAACTACGAGCAGTACTTC.

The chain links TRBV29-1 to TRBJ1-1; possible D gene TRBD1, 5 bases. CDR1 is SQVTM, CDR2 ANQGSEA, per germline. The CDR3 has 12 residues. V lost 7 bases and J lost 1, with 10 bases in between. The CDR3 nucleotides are TGCAGCGCTGGGGGATGGAACACTGAAGCTTTCTTT. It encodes CSAGGWNTEAFF.

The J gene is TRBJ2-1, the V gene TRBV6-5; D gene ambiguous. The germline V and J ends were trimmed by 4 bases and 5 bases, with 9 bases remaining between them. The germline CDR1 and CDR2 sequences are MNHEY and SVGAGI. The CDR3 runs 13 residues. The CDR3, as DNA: TGTGCCAGCAGTTTGGGTTGGAACAATGAGCAGTTCTTC. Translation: CASSLGWNNEQFF.

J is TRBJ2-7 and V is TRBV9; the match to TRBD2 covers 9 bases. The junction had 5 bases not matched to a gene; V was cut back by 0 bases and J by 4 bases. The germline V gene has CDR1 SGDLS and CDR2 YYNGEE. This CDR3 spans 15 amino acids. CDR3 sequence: CASSVGDSGRYEQYF. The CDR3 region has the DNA TGTGCCAGCAGCGTAGGGGATAGCGGGAGATACGAGCAGTACTTC. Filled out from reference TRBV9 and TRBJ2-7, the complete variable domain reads DSGVTQTPKHLITATGQRVTLRCSPRSGDLSVYWYQQSLDQGLQFLIQYYNGEERAKGNILERFSAQQFPDLHSELNLSSLELGDSALYFCASSVGDSGRYEQYFGPGTRLTVT.

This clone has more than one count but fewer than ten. CDR3 in amino acids: CASSSSGIEQFF. The CDR3 DNA sequence: TGTGCCAGCAGCTCTAGCGGGATCGAGCAGTTCTTC. This chain uses TRBV6-5 with TRBJ2-1; 9 nucleotides match TRBD2. In germline, CDR1 is MNHEY, CDR2 SVGAGI. The CDR3 has 12 residues. Unmatched junction bases numbered 4, after V lost 6 bases and J lost 10 bases.

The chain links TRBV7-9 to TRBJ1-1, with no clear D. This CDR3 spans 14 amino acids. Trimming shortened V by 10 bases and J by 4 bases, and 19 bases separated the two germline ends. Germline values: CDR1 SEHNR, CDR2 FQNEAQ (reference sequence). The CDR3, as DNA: TGTGCCACCTCGCCCGGGCACCCAGCCACTGAAGCTTTCTTT. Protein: CATSPGHPATEAFF.

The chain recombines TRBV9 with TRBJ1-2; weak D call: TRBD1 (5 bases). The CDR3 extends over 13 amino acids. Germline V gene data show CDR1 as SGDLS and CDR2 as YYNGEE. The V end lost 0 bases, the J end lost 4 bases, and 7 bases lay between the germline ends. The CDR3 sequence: CASSVGGSYGYTF. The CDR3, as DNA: TGTGCCAGCAGCGTAGGGGGGTCCTATGGCTACACCTTC.

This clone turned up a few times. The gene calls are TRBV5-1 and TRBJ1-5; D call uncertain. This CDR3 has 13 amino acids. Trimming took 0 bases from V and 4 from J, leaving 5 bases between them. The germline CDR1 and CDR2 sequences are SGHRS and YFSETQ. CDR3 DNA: TGCGCCAGCAGCTTGGCGGCAAATCAGCCCCAGCATTTT. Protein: CASSLAANQPQHF.